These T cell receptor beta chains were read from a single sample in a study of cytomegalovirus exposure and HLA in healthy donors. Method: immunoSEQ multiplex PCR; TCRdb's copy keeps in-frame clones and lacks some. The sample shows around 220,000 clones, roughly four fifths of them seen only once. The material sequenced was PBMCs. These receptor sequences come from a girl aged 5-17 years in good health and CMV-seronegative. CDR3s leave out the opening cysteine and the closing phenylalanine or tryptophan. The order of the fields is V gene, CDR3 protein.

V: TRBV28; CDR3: ASSVRQVYEQY
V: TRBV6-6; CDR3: ASSQIQEVGEAF
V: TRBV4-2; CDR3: ASSQIAEYYGYT
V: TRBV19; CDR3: ASSRQINQPQH
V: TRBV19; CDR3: ASKGYNTDTQY
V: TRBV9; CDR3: ASSVTGQFGADTQY
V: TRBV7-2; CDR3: ASSTDRGNQPQH
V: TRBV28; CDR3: ASSLRSGGRQETQY
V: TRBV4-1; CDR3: ASSIGGAGTDTQY
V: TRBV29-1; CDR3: SVGLAELYEQY
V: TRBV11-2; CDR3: ASSLVDRDSYNEQF
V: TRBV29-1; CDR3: SVGDHNKRDSYGYT
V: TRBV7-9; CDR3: SSSPLTDTQY
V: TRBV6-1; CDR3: ASGGLADFNEQF
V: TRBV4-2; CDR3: ASSQGRGTNYGYT
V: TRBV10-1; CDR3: ASSDPPRGLCQPQH
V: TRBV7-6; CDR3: ASSPQPQSTGVFYGYT
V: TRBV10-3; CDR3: AISESHRGEY
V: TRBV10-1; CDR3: ASSEFSGRYNEQF
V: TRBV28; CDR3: ASSSDGEQY
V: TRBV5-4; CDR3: ASSPAISAGGRNMYEQY
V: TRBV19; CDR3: ASSTPRTGADTQY
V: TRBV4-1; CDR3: ASSPPNGFGGVNEQF
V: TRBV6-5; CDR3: ASRSQETQY
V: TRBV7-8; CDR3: ASSPGTVDYGYT
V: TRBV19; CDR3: ASTPRGVQSSGNTIY
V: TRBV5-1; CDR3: ASRTGEGYT
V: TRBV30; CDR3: AWSIRGTGLGYT